This TCR beta chain was recorded in a study of blood T cell repertoires in COVID-19. As for the study in general: The United States, Italy and Spain provided the acute and convalescent COVID-19 samples. In each case, the material was cDNA or gDNA derived from T cells, B-cell-depleted T cells, or PBMCs.

This CDR3 has 14 residues. The germline CDR1 and CDR2 sequences are GTSNPN and SVGIG (reference sequence). The V and J ends lost 0 bases and 3 bases respectively, with 11 bases between them. Profiling relied on immunoSEQ multiplex PCR, and the TCRdb table lists in-frame clones only, not all of them. The sample holds about 120,000 clones; 79% are singletons and the top ten take approximately 3.9%. J is TRBJ1-1 and V is TRBV30; weak D call: TRBD1 (5 bases). The sequence came from a woman of 80 years or more with acute or convalescent COVID-19. The sample comprised peripheral blood. CDR3 residues: CAWSVGLGYTEAFF. The CDR3 DNA sequence: TGTGCCTGGAGTGTGGGGCTAGGATACACTGAAGCTTTCTTT.